This is a list of T cell receptor beta chains from one sample in a study of blood T cell repertoires in COVID-19. Some clones are missing from TCRdb's copy, which holds only in-frame ones; the method was immunoSEQ multiplex PCR. The sample includes 400,000 or so clones, around 86% of them seen just once. Sequencing was carried out using peripheral blood. All receptors derive from a human donor in a cohort sampled during active COVID-19. CDR3s include the opening cysteine and the closing phenylalanine or tryptophan. The D gene is left open where the match is weak. Only part of the rows carry a size: once, few, many, or a class if the clone is expanded.

j_gene,abundance,v_gene,d_gene,CDR3aa,CDR3nt
TRBJ1-5,NA,TRBV2,NA,CASSYTRDSNQPQHF,TGTGCCAGCAGTTATACCCGGGATAGCAATCAGCCCCAGCATTTT
TRBJ2-1,few,TRBV28,NA,CASSLAGSSNEQFF,TGTGCCAGCAGTTTAGCGGGATCGTCGAATGAGCAGTTCTTC
TRBJ2-7,NA,TRBV7-2,TRBD2,CASSSRTSGGPSSYEQYF,TGTGCCAGCAGCTCTAGGACTAGCGGGGGGCCAAGCTCCTACGAGCAGTACTTC
TRBJ2-5,NA,TRBV2,TRBD1,CASSQGQGGQETQYF,TGTGCCAGCAGCCAAGGACAGGGGGGACAAGAGACCCAGTACTTC
TRBJ2-7,NA,TRBV7-3,TRBD1,CASSLSGTGAHEQYF,TGTGCCAGCAGCTTATCCGGGACAGGGGCCCACGAGCAGTACTTC
TRBJ1-2,NA,TRBV6-5,NA,CASQEHREGYTF,TGTGCCAGCCAGGAACACAGGGAAGGCTACACCTTC
TRBJ2-3,NA,TRBV11-2,TRBD2,CASSITGTTAGTDTQYF,TGTGCCAGCAGCATAACCGGGACTACTGCTGGCACAGATACGCAGTATTTT
TRBJ2-5,NA,TRBV5-8,TRBD1,CASSSGQGAITRETQYF,TGTGCCAGCAGCTCGGGCCAGGGGGCTATTACTAGAGAGACCCAGTACTTC
TRBJ1-1,once,TRBV19,TRBD1,CASRSGQGGYTEAFF,TGTGCCAGTAGATCCGGACAGGGCGGGTACACTGAAGCTTTCTTT
TRBJ2-7,NA,TRBV4-1,TRBD1,CASGLYRGYEQYF,TGCGCCAGCGGCCTATACAGGGGCTACGAGCAGTACTTC
TRBJ2-3,NA,TRBV10-1,TRBD2,CASSIPGGRGDTQYF,TGCGCCAGCAGTATACCGGGAGGGCGTGGAGATACGCAGTATTTT
TRBJ2-1,NA,TRBV4-1,NA,CASSRAGRPGNEQFF,TGCGCCAGCAGCCGAGCGGGTCGACCGGGGAATGAGCAGTTCTTC
TRBJ1-4,NA,TRBV5-6,TRBD1,CASSLSWGQGGKLFF,TGTGCCAGCAGCCTTTCCTGGGGACAGGGTGGAAAACTGTTTTTT
TRBJ2-4,once,TRBV3-1/TRBV3-2,NA,CASSPLPAVVDKNIQYF,TGTGCCAGCAGCCCACTTCCGGCGGTAGTGGACAAAAACATTCAGTACTTC
TRBJ2-1,NA,TRBV20-1,NA,CSASGVTGRVRVHEQFF,TGCAGTGCTAGTGGGGTAACCGGACGGGTGAGGGTCCATGAGCAGTTCTTC
TRBJ2-7,NA,TRBV7-9,TRBD2,CASSSRTSPTYEQYF,TGTGCCAGCAGCTCGAGGACTAGCCCCACCTACGAGCAGTACTTC
TRBJ2-5,NA,TRBV5-1,TRBD2,CASSLELAGEETQYF,TGCGCCAGCAGCTTGGAGCTAGCGGGTGAAGAGACCCAGTACTTC
TRBJ1-4,NA,TRBV6-2/TRBV6-3,TRBD1,CVSSNRGLTNEKLFF,TGTGTCAGCAGCAACAGGGGATTAACTAATGAAAAACTGTTTTTT
TRBJ1-1,NA,TRBV12-3/TRBV12-4,NA,CASSLGEDTEAFF,TGTGCCAGCAGTTTAGGGGAGGACACTGAAGCTTTCTTT
TRBJ2-1,NA,TRBV12-3/TRBV12-4,TRBD2,CASSLRRGTEQFF,TGTGCCAGCAGTTTAAGGCGGGGGACTGAGCAGTTCTTC
TRBJ1-5,NA,TRBV11-3,NA,CASSIGRGFESRPQHF,TGTGCCAGCAGCATAGGGCGAGGGTTCGAATCGCGCCCCCAGCATTTT
TRBJ2-1,NA,TRBV5-1,TRBD2,CASSPVAGENNEQFF,TGCGCCAGCAGCCCGGTAGCGGGGGAAAACAATGAGCAGTTCTTC
TRBJ2-3,NA,TRBV10-3,TRBD2,CAIRRGTSGGTDTQYF,TGTGCCATCCGCAGAGGGACTAGCGGGGGCACAGATACGCAGTATTTT
TRBJ2-1,NA,TRBV18,TRBD2,CASSSSGTSGRRNEQFF,TGTGCCAGCTCATCCTCCGGGACTAGCGGGAGGCGTAATGAGCAGTTCTTC
TRBJ2-2,NA,TRBV7-8,NA,CASNPRRGGAGELFF,TGTGCCAGCAACCCTCGGAGGGGGGGGGCCGGGGAGCTGTTTTTT
TRBJ2-3,NA,TRBV7-8,TRBD1,CASRMGQGNSADTQYF,TGTGCCAGCAGGATGGGACAGGGCAATAGTGCAGATACGCAGTATTTT
TRBJ2-1,NA,TRBV9,NA,CASSPRVSSYNEQFF,TGTGCCAGCAGCCCCAGGGTAAGCTCCTACAATGAGCAGTTCTTC
TRBJ1-1,once,TRBV5-1,NA,CASSQDVGSEAFF,TGCGCCAGCAGCCAAGACGTGGGCTCTGAAGCTTTCTTT
TRBJ1-5,NA,TRBV2,NA,CASSRDMGNQPQHF,TGTGCCAGCAGCCGGGACATGGGCAATCAGCCCCAGCATTTT
TRBJ1-2,once,TRBV6-4,TRBD1,CASSETRDRGERSYGYTF,TGTGCCAGCAGTGAGACCCGGGACAGGGGTGAAAGGAGCTATGGCTACACCTTC
TRBJ2-1,NA,TRBV6-1,TRBD1,CASSGSQGAESYNEQFF,TGTGCCAGCAGTGGCTCACAGGGGGCAGAGTCCTACAATGAGCAGTTCTTC
TRBJ1-6,NA,TRBV21-1,NA,CASRPSQGVESPLHF,TGTGCCAGCAGACCCTCCCAGGGGGTGGAATCACCCCTCCACTTT
TRBJ2-7,NA,TRBV9,TRBD1,CASSPTGQGYEQYF,TGTGCCAGCAGCCCCACGGGACAGGGGTACGAGCAGTACTTC
TRBJ1-5,NA,TRBV19,NA,CASSIAAGSNQPQHF,TGTGCCAGTAGTATAGCGGCGGGTAGCAATCAGCCCCAGCATTTT
TRBJ2-1,NA,TRBV6-5,TRBD1,CATNRGEGYEQFF,TGTGCCACCAACAGGGGAGAGGGGTATGAGCAGTTCTTC
TRBJ1-2,NA,TRBV12-3/TRBV12-4,NA,CASSRVSNGYTF,TGTGCCAGCAGTCGGGTCTCAAATGGCTACACCTTC
TRBJ1-6,NA,TRBV20-1,NA,CSASRRVPSPLHF,TGCAGTGCTAGTCGCAGGGTCCCCTCACCCCTCCACTTT
TRBJ2-1,NA,TRBV3-1/TRBV3-2,NA,CASSQAGAGYNEQFF,TGTGCCAGCAGCCAAGCTGGCGCGGGCTACAATGAGCAGTTCTTC
TRBJ2-7,once,TRBV7-6,TRBD1,CASSPTRDSSYEQYF,TGTGCCAGCAGCCCAACCCGGGACAGCTCCTACGAGCAGTACTTC
TRBJ1-4,NA,TRBV28,NA,CASSFNTVNNEKLFF,TGTGCCAGCAGTTTCAATACAGTAAATAATGAAAAACTGTTTTTT
TRBJ2-7,few,TRBV5-1,NA,CASSISGSSSYEQYF,TGCGCCAGCAGTATTAGCGGATCCTCTTCCTACGAGCAGTACTTC
TRBJ1-1,NA,TRBV19,TRBD1,CASRPEDRDTEAFF,TGTGCCAGTAGGCCTGAAGACAGGGACACTGAAGCTTTCTTT
TRBJ2-1,NA,TRBV6-5,NA,CASSWGTRFNEQFF,TGTGCCAGCAGTTGGGGGACTCGTTTCAATGAGCAGTTCTTC
TRBJ1-2,NA,TRBV2,TRBD1,CASSTDRGRWGNYGYTF,TGTGCCAGCAGCACTGACAGGGGGCGCTGGGGAAACTATGGCTACACCTTC
TRBJ2-7,NA,TRBV6-5,NA,CASSYGRDGTYEQYF,TGTGCCAGCAGTTACGGGCGGGACGGCACCTACGAGCAGTACTTC
TRBJ1-1,NA,TRBV7-5,NA,CARSLEGSGVKNTEAFF,TGTGCCAGAAGCTTAGAGGGGAGCGGGGTGAAGAACACTGAAGCTTTCTTT
TRBJ2-5,NA,TRBV12-3/TRBV12-4,NA,CASSLGNRETQYF,TGTGCCAGCAGTTTAGGTAACAGAGAGACCCAGTACTTC
TRBJ1-5,few,TRBV9,NA,CASSVEGSNQPQHF,TGTGCCAGCAGCGTGGAGGGAAGCAATCAGCCCCAGCATTTT
TRBJ1-3,NA,TRBV6-5,NA,CASTDPRRTGNTIYF,TGTGCCAGCACCGACCCCCGGAGGACTGGAAACACCATATATTTT
TRBJ2-2,NA,TRBV7-8,NA,CASSLGATGELFF,TGTGCCAGCAGCTTAGGGGCTACCGGGGAGCTGTTTTTT